These 19 T cell receptor beta chains were sequenced from one sample in a study of Tregs in tolerant kidney transplant recipients. TCRdb keeps only in-frame clones here, not all; method: immunoSEQ multiplex PCR. This repertoire includes around 13,000 clones. Mixed chimerism was transient after nonmyeloablative marrow transplants from related graft donors. The material sequenced was CD8+ T cells from blood (PBMCs), taken 6 months after the transplant. The receptors were gathered from a human patient who received a combined kidney and bone marrow transplant. Some T cells may be supplied by the graft donor.

In the case of this clone: The observed sequence ends 3 residues before the CDR3 terminus, with the missing tail filled in from the germline J gene. This sequence joins TRBV19 and TRBJ1-5; weak D call: TRBD1 (5 bases). V gave up 6 bases and J gave up 4 bases, with 25 bases separating them. CDR1 and CDR2 (germline): LNHDA, SQIVND (reference sequence). The CDR3 runs to 18 residues. The sequenced CDR3 bases are TGTGCCAGTAGCCCCTTTTACGTAGGGGCGGCCCCTAATCAGCCC. This sequence encodes CASSPFYVGAAPNQP. The CDR3, in full, reads CASSPFYVGAAPNQPQHF.

With regard to this clone: From the germline J gene comes the end of the CDR3, since the read stops 3 residues before it. The V and J genes are TRBV7-2 and TRBJ2-6; D uncertain. The CDR3 runs to 14 residues. Germline CDR1 reads SGHTA; CDR2 reads FQGNSA. V lost 3 bases to trimming and J lost 0 bases, with 3 bases between them. The DNA read from the CDR3 is TGTGCCAGCAGCTTCGGCTCTGGGGCCAACGTC. Amino acid sequence: CASSFGSGANV. The whole CDR3 sequence reads CASSFGSGANVLTF.

As for this clone: The CDR3 extends 3 residues past the end of the read, so its final part is completed from the germline J gene. This chain joins TRBV4-1 and TRBJ2-3; 7 nucleotides match TRBD2. CDR3 size: 18 residues. Looked up from germline, CDR1 is MGHRA and CDR2 is YSYEKL. Trimming took 0 bases from V and 2 from J; bases not matched to a gene: 11. The sequenced part of the CDR3 DNA is TGCGCCAGCAGCCAAGATAGGGATCCAGCGGGGCCCACAGATACG. This sequence encodes CASSQDRDPAGPTDT. The complete CDR3 reads CASSQDRDPAGPTDTQYF.

Note on this clone: The sequenced fragment ends 3 residues before the CDR3 boundary, so the rest is inferred from the germline J gene. This chain links TRBV30 with TRBJ2-7; 12 bases map to TRBD2. Per the germline V gene, CDR1 is GTSNPN and CDR2 is SVGIG (reference sequence). The length of the CDR3 is 16 residues. J lost 3 bases, V lost 1 base, and 7 bases had no gene match. The CDR3 region is CAWSGPRLAGDYEQYF. Partial CDR3 DNA: TGTGCCTGGAGTGGCCCGAGACTAGCGGGGGACTACGAG. Combining the CDR3 with reference TRBV30 and TRBJ2-7 gives the whole variable domain SQTIHQWPATLVQPVGSPLSLECTVEGTSNPNLYWYRQAAGRGLQLLFYSVGIGQISSEVPQNLSASRPQDRQFILSSKKLLLSDSGFYLCAWSGPRLAGDYEQYFGPGTRLTVT.

Concerning this clone itself: The CDR3 end lies 3 residues beyond the end of the read and is filled in from the germline J gene. The chain couples TRBV2 to TRBJ2-2; the match to TRBD1 covers 11 bases. The CDR3 extends over 16 amino acids. From germline, CDR1 is SNHLY and CDR2 FYNNEI. V lost 3 bases to trimming and J lost 5 bases; unmatched junction nucleotides: 5. The sequenced part of the CDR3 DNA is TGTGCCAGCAGTGACGGACAGGGGGCAGGTACCGGGGAG. Its translation is CASSDGQGAGTGE. The CDR3, in full, reads CASSDGQGAGTGELFF.

Of note for this clone: From the germline J gene comes the end of the CDR3, since the read stops 3 residues before it. This chain uses TRBV7-9 with TRBJ1-5; no clear D gene. Trimming stripped 4 bases from V and 0 bases from J, with 7 bases between. The CDR3 runs to 14 residues. The germline gives CDR1 SEHNR, CDR2 FQNEAQ (reference sequence). This CDR3 reads CASSSQNSNQPQHF. The sequenced CDR3 bases are TGTGCCAGCAGCTCACAAAATAGCAATCAGCCC. Full variable domain (missing parts from reference TRBV7-9 and TRBJ1-5): DTGVSQNPRHKITKRGQNVTFRCDPISEHNRLYWYRQTLGQGPEFLTYFQNEAQLEKSRLLSDRFSAERPKGSFSTLEIQRTEQGDSAMYLCASSSQNSNQPQHFGDGTRLSIL.

Note on this clone: Read sequence stops 3 residues before the CDR3 end, and the germline J gene provides the missing end. The chain is built from TRBV2 and TRBJ1-1, with a tentative D call TRBD1 (5 bases). CDR1 and CDR2 from the germline V gene are SNHLY and FYNNEI. Trimming removed 7 bases at V and 3 bases at J, with 12 bases between. The CDR3 consists of 13 residues. The CDR3 loop is CASTGGADTEAFF. The part of the CDR3 DNA that was read is TGTGCCAGCACAGGTGGGGCGGACACTGAA.

Points on this clone: From the germline J gene comes the end of the CDR3, since the read stops 3 residues before it. V gene TRBV5-8 combines with J gene TRBJ2-1; 7 bases line up with TRBD1. V lost 6 bases to trimming and J lost 9 bases; unmatched junction nucleotides: 15. CDR3 length equals 15 residues. Germline V gene sequence: CDR1 SGHTS, CDR2 YDEGEE. CDR3 residues: CASNIDRVGTREQFF. Incomplete CDR3 DNA: TGTGCCAGCAATATCGACAGGGTCGGAACCCGTGAG.

To note about this clone: Read sequence stops 3 residues before the CDR3 end, and the germline J gene provides the missing end. The chain is built from TRBV14 and TRBJ2-4; 13 bases line up with TRBD2. Germline CDR1 and CDR2: SGHDN and FVKESK. The CDR3 spans 16 residues. The J segment lost 1 base and the V segment lost 5 bases, leaving 2 bases of the junction unmatched. The sequenced part of the CDR3 DNA is TGTGCCAGCAGCTCGACTAGCGGGAGGGCCAAAAACATT. It yields the protein CASSSTSGRAKNI. The CDR3 in full is CASSSTSGRAKNIQYF.

Details on this clone: Sequencing ends 3 residues short of the CDR3 end; the germline J gene provides the rest. V gene TRBV11-2 combines with J gene TRBJ2-3, with D tentatively TRBD1 (6 bases). This CDR3 has 15 residues. In germline, CDR1 is SGHAT, CDR2 FQNNGV. The CDR3 loop reads CASSLVQGLNQPQYF. The sequenced CDR3 bases are TGTGCCAGCAGCTTAGTACAGGGCCTAAATCAGCCG.

A word on this clone: The CDR3 extends 3 residues past the end of the read, so its final part is completed from the germline J gene. The chain joins TRBV19 to TRBJ1-5; 7 nucleotides align to TRBD1. The length of the CDR3 is 15 residues. Looked up from germline, CDR1 is LNHDA and CDR2 is SQIVND (reference sequence). After removal of 6 bases from V and 3 bases from J, the junction contained 8 bases not matched to a gene. Partial CDR3 DNA: TGTGCCAGTAGGTCGGGACAGCATTTCAATCAGCCC. Protein sequence: CASRSGQHFNQP. The CDR3 as a whole reads CASRSGQHFNQPQHF.

On this clone itself: The read ends 3 residues shy of where the CDR3 ends; the end is completed using the germline J gene. The chain is built from TRBV10-3 and TRBJ2-3; TRBD2 matches 9 bases. With 6 bases clipped from V and 1 base from J, the junction kept 2 bases outside the gene matches. Looked up from germline, CDR1 is ENHRY and CDR2 is SYGVKD. The CDR3 contains 14 residues. CDR3: CAIRLAGRTDTQYF. The part of the CDR3 DNA that was read is TGTGCCATCAGGCTAGCGGGGCGCACAGATACG.

As regards this clone: The CDR3 end is not reached by the read, which stops 3 residues before it; the germline J gene fills it in. V and J are TRBV5-1 and TRBJ2-5; TRBD1 or TRBD2 may be the D gene (5 bases each). Trimming removed 0 bases at V and 5 bases at J, with 14 bases between. This CDR3 spans 15 amino acids. Germline loops: CDR1 SGHRS, CDR2 YFSETQ. CDR3 amino acids: CASSLEEGFRETQYF. The part of the CDR3 DNA that was read is TGCGCCAGCAGCTTGGAAGAGGGGTTTCGGGAGACC. The whole variable domain, remainder taken from reference TRBV5-1 and TRBJ2-5, is KAGVTQTPRYLIKTRGQQVTLSCSPISGHRSVSWYQQTPGQGLQFLFEYFSETQRNKGNFPGRFSGRQFSNSRSEMNVSTLELGDSALYLCASSLEEGFRETQYFGPGTRLLVL.

Worth noting for this clone: Coverage ceases 3 residues before the CDR3 finishes, and the germline J gene fills in the end. The gene calls are TRBV10-2 and TRBJ2-3; TRBD1 aligns across 8 bases. CDR1 WSHSY and CDR2 SAAADI come from the germline V gene. With 8 bases clipped from V and 2 bases from J, the junction kept 9 bases outside the gene matches. This CDR3 comprises 15 residues. Here the CDR3 reads CASLGQGGATDTQYF. Incomplete CDR3 DNA: TGCGCCAGCCTCGGACAGGGTGGGGCCACAGATACG.

Points on this clone: Read coverage stops 3 residues before the CDR3 terminus; the germline J gene supplies the remainder. The chain links TRBV6-4 to TRBJ2-1; D possibly uses TRBD1 or TRBD2 (5 bases each). This CDR3 has 17 residues. Trimming left V 2 bases short and J 4 bases short, with 18 bases between. The germline gives CDR1 MRHNA, CDR2 SNTAGT. Incomplete CDR3 DNA: TGTGCCAGCAGTGACACGGAGAGAGGGGTCGGGTACAATGAG. Protein sequence: CASSDTERGVGYNE. The full CDR3 is CASSDTERGVGYNEQFF.

A remark on this clone: The read comes to an end 3 residues before the CDR3 does, leaving the germline J gene to fill in the end. This sequence joins TRBV4-1 and TRBJ2-7; no clear D gene. Germline assignment: CDR1 MGHRA and CDR2 YSYEKL. CDR3 length: 13 residues. V was clipped by 5 bases and J by 0 bases, with 8 bases between them. This CDR3 reads CASSFHSSYEQYF. Partial CDR3 DNA: TGCGCCAGCAGCTTCCACAGCTCCTACGAG.

Remarks on this clone: The read ends 3 residues shy of where the CDR3 ends; the end is completed using the germline J gene. The rearrangement links TRBV7-9 to TRBJ1-2; D not certain. CDR1 is SEHNR and CDR2 is FQNEAQ in the germline V gene (reference sequence). This CDR3 contains 12 residues. The CDR3 bases that were read are TGTGCCAGCAGCGCTCGCTCCTACGAC. Translating gives CASSARSYD. The CDR3 as a whole reads CASSARSYDYTF.

As concerns this clone: A read error may account for a junction end that differs from germline. The read ends 3 residues shy of where the CDR3 ends; the end is completed using the germline J gene. Other DNA sequences in this specimen translate into the identical CDR3. The chain couples TRBV30 to TRBJ1-3, with 7 bases matching TRBD1. The CDR3 contains 13 residues. Germline CDR1 and CDR2: GTSNPN and SVGIG (reference sequence). CDR3 bases read: TGTGCCTGGACCAGGGGGTCTGGAAACACA. It codes for CAWTRGSGNT. The full CDR3 reads CAWTRGSGNTIYF.

Notes on this clone: The missing CDR3 end, 3 residues past where the read stops, is filled in from the germline J gene. The genes are TRBV2 and TRBJ1-4; 8 positions match TRBD1. J gave up 2 bases and V 7 bases, and 6 bases lay outside the gene matches. Germline CDR1 and CDR2: SNHLY and FYNNEI. This CDR3 has 15 amino acids. CDR3 region: CASKQTGETNEKLFF. The DNA read from the CDR3 is TGTGCCAGCAAGCAGACAGGGGAGACTAATGAAAAA.